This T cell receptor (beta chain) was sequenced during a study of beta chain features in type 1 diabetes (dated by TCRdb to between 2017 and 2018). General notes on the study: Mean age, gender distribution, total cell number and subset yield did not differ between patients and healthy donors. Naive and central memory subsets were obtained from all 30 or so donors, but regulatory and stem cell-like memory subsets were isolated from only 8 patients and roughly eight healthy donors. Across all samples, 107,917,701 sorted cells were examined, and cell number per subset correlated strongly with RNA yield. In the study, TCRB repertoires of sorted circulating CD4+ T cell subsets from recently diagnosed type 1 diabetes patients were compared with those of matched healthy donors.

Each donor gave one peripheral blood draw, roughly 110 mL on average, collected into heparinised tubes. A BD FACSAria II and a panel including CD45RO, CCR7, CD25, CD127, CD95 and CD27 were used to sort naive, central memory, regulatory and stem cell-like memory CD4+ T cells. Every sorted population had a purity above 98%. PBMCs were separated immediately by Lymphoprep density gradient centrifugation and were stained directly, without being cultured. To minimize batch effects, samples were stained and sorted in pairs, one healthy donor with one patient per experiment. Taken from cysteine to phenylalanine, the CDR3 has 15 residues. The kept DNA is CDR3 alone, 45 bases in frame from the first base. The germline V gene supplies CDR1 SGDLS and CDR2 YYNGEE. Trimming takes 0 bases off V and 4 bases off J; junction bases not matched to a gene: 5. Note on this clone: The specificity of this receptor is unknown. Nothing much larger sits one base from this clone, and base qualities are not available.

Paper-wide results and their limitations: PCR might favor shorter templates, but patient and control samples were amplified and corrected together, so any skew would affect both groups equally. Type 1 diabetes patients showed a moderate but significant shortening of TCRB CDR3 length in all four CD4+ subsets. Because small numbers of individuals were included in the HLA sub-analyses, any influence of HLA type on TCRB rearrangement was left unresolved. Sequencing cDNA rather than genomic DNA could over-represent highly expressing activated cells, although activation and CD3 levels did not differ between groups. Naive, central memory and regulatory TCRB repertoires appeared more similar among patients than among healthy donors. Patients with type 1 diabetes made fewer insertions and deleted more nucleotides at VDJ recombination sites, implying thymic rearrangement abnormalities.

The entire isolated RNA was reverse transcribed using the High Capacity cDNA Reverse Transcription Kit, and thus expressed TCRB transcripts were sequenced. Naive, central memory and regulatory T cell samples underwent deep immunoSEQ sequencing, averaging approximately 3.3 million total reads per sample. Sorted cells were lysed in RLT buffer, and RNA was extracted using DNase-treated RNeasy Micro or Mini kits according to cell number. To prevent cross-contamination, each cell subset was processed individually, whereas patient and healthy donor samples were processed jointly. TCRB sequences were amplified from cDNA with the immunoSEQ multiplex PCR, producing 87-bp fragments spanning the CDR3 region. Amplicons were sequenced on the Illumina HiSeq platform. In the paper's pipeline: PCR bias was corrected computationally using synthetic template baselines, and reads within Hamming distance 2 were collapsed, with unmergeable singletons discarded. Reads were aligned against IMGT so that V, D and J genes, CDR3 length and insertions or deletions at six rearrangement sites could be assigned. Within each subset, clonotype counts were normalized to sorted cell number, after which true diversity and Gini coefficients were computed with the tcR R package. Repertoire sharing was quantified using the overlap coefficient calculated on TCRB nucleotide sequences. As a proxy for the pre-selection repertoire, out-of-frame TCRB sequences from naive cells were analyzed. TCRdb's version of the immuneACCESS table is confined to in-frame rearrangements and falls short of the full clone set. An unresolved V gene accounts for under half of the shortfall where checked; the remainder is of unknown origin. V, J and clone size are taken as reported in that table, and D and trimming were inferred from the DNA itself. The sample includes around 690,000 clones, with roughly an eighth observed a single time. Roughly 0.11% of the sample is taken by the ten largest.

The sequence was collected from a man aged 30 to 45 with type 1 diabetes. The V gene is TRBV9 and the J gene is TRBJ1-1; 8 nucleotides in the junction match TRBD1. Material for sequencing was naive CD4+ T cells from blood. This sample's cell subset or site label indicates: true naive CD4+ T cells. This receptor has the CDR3 CASSVASQGATEAFF. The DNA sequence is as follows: TGTGCCAGCAGCGTAGCGAGTCAGGGGGCCACTGAAGCTTTCTTT.